These 10 T cell receptor beta chains were all obtained from the same sample, sequenced in a study of blood T cells in healthy people across ages. The second PCR ran about 6 to 11 cycles with a sample-barcoded 5' primer and J-beta primers. TCRdb passed the 5' RACE reads through MiXCR, listing each CDR3 protein once. The table includes roughly 2 million distinct CDR3 sequences, 40% to 55% detected once. The sample comprised blood. These receptors were obtained from a woman between 40 and 50 years old in good health.

A few counts support this clonotype. This chain uses TRBV13 with TRBJ2-7; D is ambiguous. Between the trimmed V and J ends, which lost 5 bases and 1 base, there was a span of 12 bases. Germline V CDR1 and CDR2: PRHDT, FYEKMQ (reference sequence). This CDR3 spans 14 amino acids. The CDR3 nucleotides read TGTGCCAGCAGCCTCCAGTGGGAATCCTACGAGCAGTACTTC. Encoded protein: CASSLQWESYEQYF.

This rearrangement joins TRBV12-3 or TRBV12-4 to TRBJ1-1; 7 bases align to TRBD1. The V gene end was trimmed by 6 bases and the J gene end by 6 bases; junction bases not matched to a gene: 10. CDR3 size: 14 residues. The CDR3 here is CASSLPTGIPEAFF. Written as DNA, the CDR3 is TGTGCCAGCAGCCTTCCGACAGGGATCCCTGAAGCTTTCTTT.

The rearrangement joins TRBV29-1 to TRBJ1-2, with D hard to call. Germline CDR1 and CDR2: SQVTM and ANQGSEA. The CDR3 sequence is 11 residues long. The CDR3 nucleotides are TGCAACGCCGGCGAGAAGGAAGGCTACACCTTC. Amino acid sequence: CNAGEKEGYTF. Combining the CDR3 with reference TRBV29-1 and TRBJ1-2 gives the whole variable domain SAVISQKPSRDICQRGTSLTIQCQVDSQVTMMFWYRQQPGQSLTLIATANQGSEATYESGFVIDKFPISRPNLTFSTLTVSNMSPEDSSIYLCNAGEKEGYTFGSGTRLTVV.

The V and J genes are TRBV12-3 or TRBV12-4 and TRBJ2-5; D not certain. The ends were cut back, 7 bases at V and 0 bases at J, with 12 bases in the middle. This CDR3 has 14 residues. Here the CDR3 reads CASTERSYQETQYF. The CDR3 DNA reads as TGTGCCAGCACAGAAAGGTCTTACCAAGAGACCCAGTACTTC.

The J gene is TRBJ2-3, the V gene TRBV19; no definite D call. The CDR3 is made up of 18 amino acids. V was clipped by 5 bases and J by 0 bases, with 21 bases between them. Germline loops: CDR1 LNHDA, CDR2 SQIVND (reference sequence). CDR3 nucleotides: TGTGCCAGTAGTTCAGCGAGGAGCCTACCGACTAGCACAGATACGCAGTATTTT. It encodes CASSSARSLPTSTDTQYF.

The V call is TRBV4-3, the J call TRBJ2-1, with TRBD1 matching 7 bases. Matching the DNA end better, TRBJ2-7 makes the J call doubtful. This CDR3 has 16 amino acids. Germline values: CDR1 LGHNA, CDR2 YSLEER. CDR3 sequence reads: CASSQDKGQLYNEQYF. In nucleotides, the CDR3 is TGCGCCAGCAGCCAAGATAAGGGACAGCTCTACAATGAGCAGTACTTC.

The chain uses TRBV20-1 and TRBJ2-4; TRBD2 matches 7 bases. Trimming took 1 base from V and 13 from J; bases not matched to a gene: 13. This CDR3 is 14 amino acids long. Germline-derived CDR1 and CDR2 are DFQATT and SNEGSKA (reference sequence). DNA of the CDR3: TGCAGTGCTAGAGCAGACCTTAGCCGGGGGGAGCAGTACTTC. Translation: CSARADLSRGEQYF.

This clonotype was detected ten times or more. This rearrangement joins TRBV2 to TRBJ2-7; D may be TRBD1 (6 bases). CDR3 length: 13 residues. The V end lost 6 bases, the J end lost 4 bases, and 13 bases lay between the germline ends. Germline CDR1 is SNHLY and CDR2 is FYNNEI. As DNA, the CDR3 is TGTGCCAGCAGCTTGGACAGAGTATACGAGCAGTACTTC. It encodes CASSLDRVYEQYF.

This chain uses TRBV6-6 with TRBJ2-5; 9 bases are shared with TRBD1. The better agreement between TRBJ2-7 and the DNA end casts doubt on the J call. This CDR3 comprises 16 residues. Germline lookup yields CDR1 MNHNY and CDR2 SVGAGI (reference sequence). The CDR3 DNA sequence: TGTGCCAGCAGTTACCCCGGACAGGGGAGGGACTACGAGCAGTACTTC. Amino acids: CASSYPGQGRDYEQYF.

The chain carries TRBV6-2 or TRBV6-3 and TRBJ1-2; D is ambiguous. Looked up from germline, CDR1 is MNHEY and CDR2 is SVGEGT. The CDR3 has 13 amino acids. V lost 0 bases, J lost 5 bases, and 7 bases lay in between. DNA of the CDR3: TGTGCCAGCAGTTACTCGTCCAAGTATGGCTACACCTTC. It is translated as CASSYSSKYGYTF.